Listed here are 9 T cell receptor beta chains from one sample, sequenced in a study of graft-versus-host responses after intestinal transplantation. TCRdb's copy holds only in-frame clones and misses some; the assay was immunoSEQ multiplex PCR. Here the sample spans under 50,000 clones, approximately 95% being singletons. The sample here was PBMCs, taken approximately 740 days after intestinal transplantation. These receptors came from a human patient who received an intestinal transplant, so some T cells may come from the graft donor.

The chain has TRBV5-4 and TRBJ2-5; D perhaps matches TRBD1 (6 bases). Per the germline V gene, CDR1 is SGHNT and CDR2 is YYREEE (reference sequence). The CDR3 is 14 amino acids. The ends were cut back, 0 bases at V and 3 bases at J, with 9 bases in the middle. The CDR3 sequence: CASSLGWDKETQYF. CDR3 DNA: TGTGCCAGCAGCTTGGGTTGGGACAAAGAGACCCAGTACTTC.

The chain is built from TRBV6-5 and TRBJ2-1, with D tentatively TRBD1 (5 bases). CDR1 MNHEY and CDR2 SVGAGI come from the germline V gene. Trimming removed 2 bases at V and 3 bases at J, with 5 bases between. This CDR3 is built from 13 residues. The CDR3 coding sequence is TGTGCCAGCAGTTACCAGGGCTACAATGAGCAGTTCTTC. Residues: CASSYQGYNEQFF.

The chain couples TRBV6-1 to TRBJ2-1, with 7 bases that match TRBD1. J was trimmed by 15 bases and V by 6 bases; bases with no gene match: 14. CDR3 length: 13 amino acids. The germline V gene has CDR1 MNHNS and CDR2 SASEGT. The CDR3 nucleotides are TGTGCCAGCAGGGAGGACAGGCCCAAACCGGCGTTCTTC. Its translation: CASREDRPKPAFF.

The CDR3 DNA sequence: TGTGCCAGTAGTGTGGGGCCTTCGAGTCGGTTCTTC. Amino acid sequence: CASSVGPSSRFF. V is TRBV19 and J is TRBJ2-1; D is perhaps TRBD1 (5 bases). The CDR3 loop spans 12 amino acids. The V and J ends lost 5 bases and 15 bases respectively, with 17 bases between them. The germline V gene encodes CDR1 LNHDA and CDR2 SQIVND (reference sequence).

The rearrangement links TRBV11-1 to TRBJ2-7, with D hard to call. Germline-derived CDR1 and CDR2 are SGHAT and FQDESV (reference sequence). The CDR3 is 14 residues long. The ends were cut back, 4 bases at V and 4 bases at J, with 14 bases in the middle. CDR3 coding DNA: TGTGCCAGCAGCTCAGAAACCCAAGCGTACGAGCAGTACTTC. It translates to CASSSETQAYEQYF.

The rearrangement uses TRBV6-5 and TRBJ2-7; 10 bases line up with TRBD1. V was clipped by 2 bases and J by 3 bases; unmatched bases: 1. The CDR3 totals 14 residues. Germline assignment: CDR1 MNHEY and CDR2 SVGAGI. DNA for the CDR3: TGTGCCAGCAGTTACGGGACAGGGGACTACGAGCAGTACTTC. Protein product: CASSYGTGDYEQYF.

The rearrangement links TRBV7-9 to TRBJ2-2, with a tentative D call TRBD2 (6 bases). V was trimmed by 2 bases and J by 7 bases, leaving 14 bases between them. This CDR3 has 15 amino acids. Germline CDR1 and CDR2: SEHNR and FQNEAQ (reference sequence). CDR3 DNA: TGTGCCAGCAGCTTATTCCCGGACTACAACGGGGAGCTGTTTTTT. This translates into CASSLFPDYNGELFF.

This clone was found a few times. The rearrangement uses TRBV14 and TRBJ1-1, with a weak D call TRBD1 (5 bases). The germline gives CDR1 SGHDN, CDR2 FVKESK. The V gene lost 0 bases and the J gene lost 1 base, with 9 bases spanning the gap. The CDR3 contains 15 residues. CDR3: CASSQEYRSNTEAFF. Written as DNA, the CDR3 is TGTGCCAGCAGCCAAGAATACAGGTCGAACACTGAAGCTTTCTTT.

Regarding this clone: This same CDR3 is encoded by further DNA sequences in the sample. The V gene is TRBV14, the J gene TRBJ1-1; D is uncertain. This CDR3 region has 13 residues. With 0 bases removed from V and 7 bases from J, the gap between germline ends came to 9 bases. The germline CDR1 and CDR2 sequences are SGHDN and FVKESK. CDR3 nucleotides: TGTGCCAGCAGCCAAGATTTAACCGATGAAGCTTTCTTT. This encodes CASSQDLTDEAFF.